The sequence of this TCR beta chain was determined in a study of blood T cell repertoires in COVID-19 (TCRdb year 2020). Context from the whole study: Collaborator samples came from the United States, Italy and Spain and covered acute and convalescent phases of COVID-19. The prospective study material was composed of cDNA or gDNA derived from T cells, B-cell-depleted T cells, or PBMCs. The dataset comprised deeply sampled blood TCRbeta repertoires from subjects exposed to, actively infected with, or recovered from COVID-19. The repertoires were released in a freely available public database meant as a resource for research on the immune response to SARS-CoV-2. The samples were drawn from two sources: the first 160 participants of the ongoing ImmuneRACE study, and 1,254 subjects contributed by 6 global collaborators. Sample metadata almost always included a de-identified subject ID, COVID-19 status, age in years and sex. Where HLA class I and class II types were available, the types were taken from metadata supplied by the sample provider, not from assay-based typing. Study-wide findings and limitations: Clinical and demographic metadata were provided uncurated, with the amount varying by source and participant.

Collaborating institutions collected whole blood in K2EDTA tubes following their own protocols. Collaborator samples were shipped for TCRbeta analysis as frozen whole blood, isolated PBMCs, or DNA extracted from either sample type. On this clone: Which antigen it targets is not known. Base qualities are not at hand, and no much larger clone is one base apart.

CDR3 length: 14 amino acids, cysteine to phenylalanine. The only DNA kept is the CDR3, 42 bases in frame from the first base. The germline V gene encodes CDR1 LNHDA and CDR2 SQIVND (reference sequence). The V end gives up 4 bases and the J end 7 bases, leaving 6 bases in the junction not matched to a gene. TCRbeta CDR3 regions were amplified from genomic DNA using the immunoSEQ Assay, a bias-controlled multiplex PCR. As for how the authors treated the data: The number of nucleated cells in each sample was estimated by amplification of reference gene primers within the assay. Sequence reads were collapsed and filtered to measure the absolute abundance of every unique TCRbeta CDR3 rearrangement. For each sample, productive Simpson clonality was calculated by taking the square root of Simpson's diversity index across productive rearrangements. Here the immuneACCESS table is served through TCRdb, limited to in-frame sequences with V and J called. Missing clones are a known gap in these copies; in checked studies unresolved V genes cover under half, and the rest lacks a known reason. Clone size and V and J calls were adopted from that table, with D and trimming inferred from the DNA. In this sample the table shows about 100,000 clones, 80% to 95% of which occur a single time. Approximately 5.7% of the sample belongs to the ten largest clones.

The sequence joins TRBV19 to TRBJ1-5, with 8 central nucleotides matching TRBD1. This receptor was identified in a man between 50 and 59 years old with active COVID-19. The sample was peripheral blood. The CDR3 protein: CASSNPGGGQPQHF. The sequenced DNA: TGTGCCAGTAGTAATCCAGGGGGCGGGCAGCCCCAGCATTTT.